This TCR beta chain came from a study of blood T cell repertoires in COVID-19. Study-level background: Samples representing acute and convalescent COVID-19 were sourced from the United States, Italy and Spain. Nucleic acid was either cDNA or gDNA, and it came from T cells, B-cell-depleted T cells, or PBMCs.

Under the authors' procedure: Estimation of nucleated cell counts was performed using reference gene primer amplification. Only in-frame clones appear in the TCRdb table, and some are missing; sequencing was by immunoSEQ multiplex PCR. D and trimming come from the DNA, and the V and J calls and clone size come from that table. The sample has tens of thousands of clones, more than 75% seen once. V was cut by 0 bases and J by 2 bases, with 13 bases left in between. Germline V gene data show CDR1 as SGHRS and CDR2 as YFSETQ. This CDR3 region has 16 residues. This receptor was identified in a man aged 50-59 years with active or convalescent COVID-19. The source material was peripheral blood. The rearrangement links TRBV5-1 to TRBJ2-3; maybe TRBD2 (5 bases). The CDR3 region has the DNA TGCGCCAGCAGCTTGGCGGGGTCATCCTACACAGATACGCAGTATTTT. This encodes CASSLAGSSYTDTQYF.